A single sample gave rise to the 30 T cell receptor beta chains below, sequenced in a study of shared T cell receptors in the human thymus. TCRdb's copy holds only in-frame clones and misses some; the assay was immunoSEQ multiplex PCR. The data hold roughly 500,000 clones, with around three quarters observed a single time. These data also formed part of another study, on human thymus T cells.

The sequenced material came from thymocytes. The receptors shown here come from a boy less than two years old with a congenital heart defect.

The table lists this clone with a few counts. The chain joins TRBV13 to TRBJ2-7; D is undetermined. From germline, CDR1 is PRHDT and CDR2 FYEKMQ (reference sequence). The CDR3 extends over 14 amino acids. V dropped 2 bases and J dropped 2 bases, with 10 bases sitting between them. Here the CDR3 reads CASSLKRPTYEQYF. CDR3 DNA: TGTGCCAGCAGCTTAAAGCGACCTACCTACGAGCAGTACTTC.

The sample holds one count of this clone. The chain joins TRBV9 to TRBJ1-4; unclear D gene. This CDR3 spans 10 amino acids. CDR1 and CDR2 from the germline V gene are SGDLS and YYNGEE. The CDR3 sequence is CAPRNEKLFF. The CDR3 region has the DNA TGTGCTCCCCGGAATGAAAAACTGTTTTTT.

The chain joins TRBV5-4 to TRBJ2-1, with 8 bases aligning to TRBD2. Germline V gene sequence: CDR1 SGHNT, CDR2 YYREEE (reference sequence). The trim removed 4 bases at V and 6 bases at J, leaving 12 bases unmatched. The CDR3 is 16 residues long. Written as DNA, the CDR3 is TGTGCCAGCAGCCCTGGTAGGGCGGGAGGTTCCAATGAGCAGTTCTTC. It translates to CASSPGRAGGSNEQFF.

The rearrangement uses TRBV7-9 and TRBJ1-3; 8 bases match TRBD1. The V and J ends lost 6 bases and 0 bases, in that order; junction bases with no gene match: 4. Germline loops: CDR1 SEHNR, CDR2 FQNEAQ (reference sequence). This CDR3 region has 15 residues. This CDR3 reads CASRRQGSSGNTIYF. CDR3 in DNA: TGTGCCAGCAGAAGACAGGGGAGCTCTGGAAACACCATATATTTT.

This chain connects TRBV27 to TRBJ2-3; possibly TRBD1 for D (7 bases). The CDR3 has 15 residues. V gave up 3 bases and J gave up 2 bases, with 12 bases separating them. Germline loops: CDR1 MNHEY, CDR2 SMNVEV (reference sequence). The CDR3 is CASSLAGQITDTQYF. The CDR3 bases are TGTGCCAGCAGTTTGGCGGGACAGATCACAGATACGCAGTATTTT.

The chain joins TRBV4-3 to TRBJ1-3, with D tentatively TRBD1 (5 bases). The germline CDR1 and CDR2 sequences are LGHNA and YSLEER. This CDR3 region has 16 residues. V gave up 0 bases and J gave up 7 bases, with 16 bases separating them. The CDR3 nucleotides are TGCGCCAGCAGCCAAGAAAGTCAGGGAGGGATTAACACCATATATTTT. This translates into CASSQESQGGINTIYF.

The chain joins TRBV5-6 to TRBJ2-2; 11 bases align to TRBD2. From germline, CDR1 is SGHDT and CDR2 YYEEEE. V gave up 3 bases and J gave up 2 bases; unmatched junction bases: 9. This CDR3 region has 18 residues. CDR3 amino acids: CASSSSGRPAPNTGELFF. DNA for the CDR3: TGTGCCAGCAGCTCTAGCGGGAGGCCAGCCCCCAACACCGGGGAGCTGTTTTTT.

A single count supports this clone. This chain links TRBV6-4 with TRBJ1-2; 8 bases map to TRBD1. V shed 6 bases and J 1 base; nucleotides not matched to a gene: 10. Germline V gene data show CDR1 as MRHNA and CDR2 as SNTAGT. The CDR3 is made up of 16 amino acids. CDR3: CASRPVRDRCNYGYTF. DNA of the CDR3: TGTGCCAGCAGGCCCGTCCGGGACAGGTGTAACTATGGCTACACCTTC.

Concerning this clone: The sample contains more than one DNA sequence encoding this CDR3. V is TRBV27 and J is TRBJ2-7; possibly TRBD2 for D (6 bases). Trimming took 3 bases from V and 4 from J, leaving 7 bases between them. CDR1 and CDR2 from the germline V gene are MNHEY and SMNVEV (reference sequence). This CDR3 contains 12 residues. Here the CDR3 reads CASSFGGYEQYF. In nucleotides, the CDR3 is TGTGCCAGCAGTTTTGGAGGGTACGAGCAGTACTTC.

This clone turned up a few times. V and J are TRBV11-2 and TRBJ2-1; TRBD2 matches 12 bases. The trim removed 4 bases at V and 9 bases at J, leaving 13 bases unmatched. Germline V gene data show CDR1 as SGHAT and CDR2 as FQNNGV. The CDR3 loop spans 17 amino acids. Here the CDR3 DNA reads TGTGCCAGCAGCTCACCAGGACTAGCGGGGATACAAGGTGAGCAGTTCTTC. Protein: CASSSPGLAGIQGEQFF.

The chain uses TRBV5-6 and TRBJ2-7; 13 nucleotides agree with TRBD2. V dropped 5 bases and J dropped 0; count of bases not matched to a gene: 8. Germline-derived CDR1 and CDR2 are SGHDT and YYEEEE. The CDR3 loop spans 17 amino acids. For the CDR3, the DNA is TGTGCCAGCAGTCGCGGGACTAGCGGGGTCAGCTCCTACGAGCAGTACTTC. Its protein is CASSRGTSGVSSYEQYF.

The rearrangement links TRBV27 to TRBJ2-3, with 9 nucleotides matching TRBD2. Germline V gene lookup returns CDR1 MNHEY and CDR2 SMNVEV (reference sequence). The CDR3 is 19 amino acids. V trimming: 5 bases; J trimming: 1 base; junction bases outside the gene matches: 16. Written as DNA, the CDR3 is TGTGCCAGCAGTAGACTAGCGGAGGGGATATCTTGGGGCACAGATACGCAGTATTTT. Protein product: CASSRLAEGISWGTDTQYF.

The V call is TRBV5-1, the J call TRBJ2-1, with D maybe TRBD1 (6 bases). The V and J ends lost 0 bases and 0 bases respectively, with 10 bases between them. The CDR3 sequence is 16 residues long. Germline assignment: CDR1 SGHRS and CDR2 YFSETQ. The CDR3 bases are TGCGCCAGCAGCTTGGACCGACAGGTCTCCTACAATGAGCAGTTCTTC. Amino acids: CASSLDRQVSYNEQFF.

The V gene is TRBV4-3, the J gene TRBJ2-1, with 16 nucleotides matching TRBD2. The CDR3 extends over 17 amino acids. Germline V gene data show CDR1 as LGHNA and CDR2 as YSLEER. Trimming took 4 bases from V and 10 from J; bases not matched to a gene: 10. The DNA for the CDR3 is TGCGCCAGCAGCCCCTGGGGACTAGCGGGAGGGCCTGGAGAGCAGTTCTTC. Translation: CASSPWGLAGGPGEQFF.

The chain links TRBV30 to TRBJ2-7; the D gene is possibly TRBD1 (6 bases). The CDR3 length is 13 residues. The germline CDR1 and CDR2 sequences are GTSNPN and SVGIG (reference sequence). V lost 7 bases and J 9 bases, leaving 22 bases between the germline ends. In DNA form, the CDR3 reads TGTGCCTTGGGCACCGGGACATTGGCGGGGCAGTACTTC. Translation: CALGTGTLAGQYF.

The rearrangement links TRBV4-2 to TRBJ1-1; D unclear. The CDR3 has 15 residues. Germline loops: CDR1 LGHNA, CDR2 YNFKEQ. The ends were cut back, 0 bases at V and 5 bases at J, with 13 bases in the middle. This CDR3 reads CASSQDHVGGTEAFF. Written as DNA, the CDR3 is TGTGCCAGCAGCCAAGATCATGTGGGAGGGACTGAAGCTTTCTTT.

V is TRBV11-3 and J is TRBJ2-7, with 11 bases fitting TRBD1. The CDR3 sequence is 15 residues long. With V trimmed by 5 bases and J by 1 base, 4 bases remained unmatched. Germline V gene sequence: CDR1 SGHNT, CDR2 YENEEA. CDR3 coding DNA: TGTGCCAGCAGCCTCGGGGACAGGGGGTCCTACGAGCAGTACTTC. Amino acid sequence: CASSLGDRGSYEQYF.

This sequence joins TRBV28 and TRBJ2-1, with a weak D call TRBD1 (5 bases). The germline V and J ends were trimmed by 4 bases and 3 bases, with 13 bases remaining between them. This CDR3 spans 15 amino acids. The germline V gene encodes CDR1 MDHEN and CDR2 SYDVKM. The CDR3 is CASSSTKGRYNEQFF. In nucleotides, the CDR3 is TGTGCCAGCAGTTCTACCAAGGGGCGCTACAATGAGCAGTTCTTC.

V is TRBV7-6 and J is TRBJ1-1; TRBD1 might be the D (5 bases). The V end was cut by 4 bases, the J end by 5 bases, with 11 bases between. The germline V gene encodes CDR1 SGHVS and CDR2 FNYEAQ. The CDR3 spans 13 residues. The CDR3, as DNA: TGTGCCAGCAGCTGGGGGGGGGAAACTGAAGCTTTCTTT. Protein sequence: CASSWGGETEAFF.

The table lists this clone with a few counts. The chain combines TRBV6-4 with TRBJ2-3; weak D call: TRBD2 (5 bases). Germline V gene lookup returns CDR1 MRHNA and CDR2 SNTAGT. The CDR3 runs 14 residues. V was clipped by 11 bases and J by 2 bases, with 17 bases between them. The CDR3 region is CAPMGSRPTDTQYF. Here the CDR3 DNA reads TGTGCCCCAATGGGGAGCAGACCCACAGATACGCAGTATTTT.

The J gene is TRBJ2-2, the V gene TRBV2; a possible D gene is TRBD1 (5 bases). V was cut by 6 bases and J by 8 bases, with 7 bases left in between. The germline V gene encodes CDR1 SNHLY and CDR2 FYNNEI. The CDR3 is 11 residues long. The CDR3 sequence is CASRGRGELFF. For the CDR3, the DNA is TGTGCCAGCAGGGGGCGGGGGGAGCTGTTTTTT.

The chain combines TRBV19 with TRBJ2-1; 9 nucleotides line up with TRBD2. This CDR3 region has 16 residues. From germline, CDR1 is LNHDA and CDR2 SQIVND (reference sequence). The junction had 21 bases not matched to a gene; V was cut back by 6 bases and J by 15 bases. The CDR3 sequence: CASSPPRGRARRFVFF. CDR3 DNA sequence: TGTGCCAGTAGCCCTCCCCGCGGGAGGGCCAGGAGGTTTGTGTTCTTC.

V and J are TRBV27 and TRBJ2-7; D perhaps matches TRBD1 (6 bases). The V gene's germline CDR1 is MNHEY and CDR2 SMNVEV (reference sequence). The V and J ends lost 8 bases and 3 bases respectively, with 17 bases between them. The CDR3 extends over 14 amino acids. CDR3 sequence: CASAPTGTNYEQYF. CDR3 DNA: TGTGCCAGCGCCCCCACAGGGACGAACTACGAGCAGTACTTC.

This chain links TRBV19 with TRBJ2-7; 8 bases align to TRBD1. Trimming took 5 bases from V and 3 from J; bases not matched to a gene: 9. Germline assignment: CDR1 LNHDA and CDR2 SQIVND (reference sequence). There are 15 residues in the CDR3. CDR3 amino acids: CASSSRQGNGYEQYF. In DNA form, the CDR3 reads TGTGCCAGTAGTTCACGACAGGGGAACGGCTACGAGCAGTACTTC. Based on the CDR3 plus reference TRBV19 and TRBJ2-7, the full variable domain is DGGITQSPKYLFRKEGQNVTLSCEQNLNHDAMYWYRQDPGQGLRLIYYSQIVNDFQKGDIAEGYSVSREKKESFPLTVTSAQKNPTAFYLCASSSRQGNGYEQYFGPGTRLTVT.

This chain links TRBV30 with TRBJ2-4, with D perhaps matching TRBD1 (6 bases). The CDR3 has 16 residues. V lost 3 bases and J lost 0, with 15 bases in between. The V gene's germline CDR1 is GTSNPN and CDR2 SVGIG (reference sequence). The chain's CDR3 is CAWSPRDTLAKNIQYF. The CDR3 DNA reads TGTGCCTGGAGCCCCCGGGACACCTTAGCCAAAAACATTCAGTACTTC.

V usage is TRBV15 and J usage is TRBJ2-1, with 7 bases fitting TRBD2. Per germline, CDR1 LNHNV and CDR2 YYDKDF (reference sequence). This CDR3 is 16 amino acids long. J was trimmed by 6 bases and V by 2 bases; bases with no gene match: 10. The CDR3 here is CATSRTEGREANEQFF. The CDR3 nucleotides are TGTGCCACCAGCAGAACCGAGGGGAGGGAGGCCAATGAGCAGTTCTTC.

V usage is TRBV27 and J usage is TRBJ1-1, with D possibly matching TRBD1 (5 bases). Germline CDR1 is MNHEY and CDR2 is SMNVEV (reference sequence). This CDR3 is built from 14 residues. The V gene lost 3 bases and the J gene lost 5 bases, with 13 bases spanning the gap. The CDR3 nucleotides are TGTGCCAGCAGTTTCCTAGACGGGGGGACTGAAGCTTTCTTT. Its protein product is CASSFLDGGTEAFF.

V gene TRBV7-6 combines with J gene TRBJ2-1; 11 bases fit TRBD2. V trimming: 3 bases; J trimming: 8 bases; junction bases outside the gene matches: 3. Germline CDR1 reads SGHVS; CDR2 reads FNYEAQ. This CDR3 contains 14 residues. The CDR3 reads CASSFSGRAHEQFF. The CDR3 coding sequence is TGTGCCAGCAGCTTTAGCGGGAGGGCCCATGAGCAGTTCTTC.

The V call is TRBV28, the J call TRBJ2-2; 9 positions match TRBD2. The J segment lost 5 bases and the V segment lost 5 bases, leaving 6 bases of the junction unmatched. Germline CDR1 reads MDHEN; CDR2 reads SYDVKM. The CDR3 spans 15 residues. The CDR3 region is CASSPTAGGTGELFF. The CDR3 nucleotides read TGTGCCAGCAGTCCAACCGCGGGGGGGACCGGGGAGCTGTTTTTT.

The J gene is TRBJ2-7, the V gene TRBV30; TRBD1 matches at 8 bases. Germline V CDR1 and CDR2: GTSNPN, SVGIG (reference sequence). Trimming took 0 bases from V and 3 from J; bases not matched to a gene: 4. The CDR3 contains 14 residues. This chain's CDR3 is CAWSVGTGGYEQYF. CDR3 nucleotides: TGTGCCTGGAGTGTAGGGACAGGCGGCTACGAGCAGTACTTC.